Each of the 24 T cell receptor beta chains below was sequenced from the same sample in a study of T cell clonality in common variable immunodeficiency. The study, taken as a whole, reports: Reportedly, TCR beta sequences from common variable immunodeficiency showed fewer deletions and N-nucleotide insertions.

Sequencing was performed with immunoSEQ multiplex PCR; in TCRdb, only in-frame clones are kept and a portion is missing. Altogether about 35,000 clones were found in the sample, and no singletons occur. Their antigens remain unidentified. Sequences were obtained from peripheral blood mononuclear cells. The receptors stem from a human donor with common variable immunodeficiency.

This clone was counted many times. With the read ending 3 residues before the CDR3 end, the germline J gene is used to fill in that end. This chain uses TRBV29-1 with TRBJ1-1, with TRBD1 as a possible D gene (6 bases). Per germline, CDR1 SQVTM and CDR2 ANQGSEA. The CDR3 spans 13 residues. V was pared by 5 bases and J by 1 base, with 11 bases between. The part of the CDR3 DNA that was read is TGCAGCGTTACGCAGGGGCAGAACACTGAA. Translating gives CSVTQGQNTE. The whole CDR3 is CSVTQGQNTEAFF.

The sample holds a few counts of this clone. From the germline J gene comes the end of the CDR3, since the read stops 3 residues before it. The chain joins TRBV5-1 to TRBJ2-1; maybe TRBD1 (6 bases). Trimming took off 0 bases at V and 4 bases at J, with 14 bases between the two ends. This CDR3 contains 16 residues. Germline CDR1 SGHRS, CDR2 YFSETQ. CDR3 bases read: TGCGCCAGCAGCTTGGAGGGGATTGGACAGTACAATGAG. This sequence encodes CASSLEGIGQYNE. The entire CDR3 sequence reads CASSLEGIGQYNEQFF. The variable domain in full, with the rest retrieved from reference TRBV5-1 and TRBJ2-1, is KAGVTQTPRYLIKTRGQQVTLSCSPISGHRSVSWYQQTPGQGLQFLFEYFSETQRNKGNFPGRFSGRQFSNSRSEMNVSTLELGDSALYLCASSLEGIGQYNEQFFGPGTRLTVL.

There are many counts of this clone. The read comes to an end 3 residues before the CDR3 does, leaving the germline J gene to fill in the end. The genes are TRBV18 and TRBJ2-7, with 7 bases aligning to TRBD2. Germline trimming cut 3 bases from V and 5 bases from J; bases unmatched to any gene: 10. CDR1 KGHSH and CDR2 LQKENI come from the germline V gene. This CDR3 comprises 15 residues. CDR3 bases read: TGTGCCAGCTCACCTGGGGACCGGGGGGTCCACGAG. It codes for CASSPGDRGVHE. The full CDR3 sequence reads CASSPGDRGVHEQYF.

This clone was seen ten or more times. The sequenced fragment ends 3 residues before the CDR3 boundary, so the rest is inferred from the germline J gene. The chain combines TRBV20-1 with TRBJ2-3; 14 bases line up with TRBD2. Germline V gene sequence: CDR1 DFQATT, CDR2 SNEGSKA (reference sequence). This CDR3 comprises 15 residues. After removal of 4 bases from V and 3 bases from J, the junction contained 3 bases not matched to a gene. The sequenced CDR3 bases are TGCAGTGCTACCGGGACTAGCGGGGGTACAGATACG. Encoded protein: CSATGTSGGTDT. The full-length CDR3 reads as CSATGTSGGTDTQYF.

There are many counts of this clone. The sequenced fragment ends 3 residues before the CDR3 boundary, so the rest is inferred from the germline J gene. V gene TRBV19 combines with J gene TRBJ2-4; 11 nucleotides align to TRBD2. The V gene end was trimmed by 6 bases and the J gene end by 0 bases; junction bases not matched to a gene: 13. The germline gives CDR1 LNHDA, CDR2 SQIVND (reference sequence). This CDR3 is built from 19 residues. CDR3 residues: CASSPGAGLAAVAKNIQYF. CDR3 DNA (partial): TGTGCCAGTAGCCCGGGAGCGGGACTAGCGGCGGTAGCCAAAAACATT.

With respect to this clone: The CDR3 goes on 3 residues after the read ends, and that part is filled in from the germline J gene. V and J are TRBV19 and TRBJ2-1, with 8 bases lining up with TRBD2. The CDR3 has 14 amino acids. The ends lost 3 bases at V and 6 bases at J; junction bases unmatched: 4. The germline gives CDR1 LNHDA, CDR2 SQIVND (reference sequence). CDR3 amino acids: CASSMDSGVNEQFF. The DNA read from the CDR3 is TGTGCCAGTAGTATGGATAGCGGGGTCAATGAG.

There are a few counts of this clone. The CDR3 end falls 3 residues outside the read, so it is completed with the germline J gene. This chain joins TRBV30 and TRBJ1-2, with 8 bases aligning to TRBD1. The CDR3 extends over 13 amino acids. Germline lookup yields CDR1 GTSNPN and CDR2 SVGIG (reference sequence). The trim removed 5 bases at V and 2 bases at J, leaving 4 bases unmatched. CDR3 DNA, as far as it was read: TGTGCCTGGGGACAGGGACTAAACTATGGC. Translated: CAWGQGLNYG. The full CDR3 protein is CAWGQGLNYGYTF.

The table lists this clone with many counts. The CDR3 goes on 3 residues after the read ends, and that part is filled in from the germline J gene. This rearrangement joins TRBV7-7 to TRBJ2-3; tentatively, D is TRBD2 (6 bases). V lost 5 bases and J lost 1, with 13 bases in between. Germline V lookup: CDR1 SSHAT, CDR2 FNYEAQ (reference sequence). The CDR3 consists of 15 residues. The CDR3 protein is CASSHGAGCTDTQYF. The DNA read from the CDR3 is TGTGCCAGCAGCCACGGGGCGGGGTGCACAGATACG.

The covered CDR3 bases are TGTGCCAGCTCAGACAGGGAGGGAACCAAAAACATT. Translation gives CASSDREGTKNI. The CDR3 reads in full as CASSDREGTKNIQYF. The genes are TRBV2 and TRBJ2-4; D is perhaps TRBD1 or TRBD2 (7 bases each). The read ends 3 residues early relative to the CDR3; the germline J gene fills the gap. Trimming left V 8 bases short and J 2 bases short, with 16 bases between. Germline V gene sequence: CDR1 SNHLY, CDR2 FYNNEI. The CDR3 covers 15 residues.

This clone occurred a few times. The sequence runs out 3 residues before the end of the CDR3; the remainder is reconstructed from the germline J gene. This chain uses TRBV7-8 with TRBJ1-5, with D possibly being TRBD1 (5 bases). This CDR3 comprises 13 residues. Germline V gives CDR1 SGHVS, CDR2 FQNEAQ. V lost 5 bases, J lost 5 bases, and 10 bases lay in between. The sequenced CDR3 bases are TGTGCCAGCAGCGTCCTCAGGGATCAGCCC. Protein product: CASSVLRDQP. The whole CDR3 protein is CASSVLRDQPQHF.

This clone was counted a few times. The read terminates 3 residues ahead of where the CDR3 ends, so the germline J gene completes it. The chain employs TRBV7-2 and TRBJ1-2; D gene uncertain. In germline, CDR1 is SGHTA, CDR2 FQGNSA. CDR3 length equals 13 residues. CDR3 bases read: TGTGCCAGCAGCTTGGCTACTCCGGGGGGC. It codes for CASSLATPGG. From start to end, the CDR3 is CASSLATPGGYTF.

This clone was counted only a few times. The read ends 3 residues shy of where the CDR3 ends; the end is completed using the germline J gene. The chain combines TRBV30 with TRBJ1-1, with TRBD1 matching over 8 bases. CDR1 and CDR2 (germline): GTSNPN, SVGIG (reference sequence). V was pared by 3 bases and J by 6 bases, with 6 bases of the junction left unmatched. There are 13 residues in the CDR3. CDR3 DNA (partial): TGTGCCTGGAGCTCAGGGGGCGGACCTGAA. Its translation: CAWSSGGGPE. The full CDR3 reads CAWSSGGGPEAFF.

This clone was recorded at least ten times. The CDR3 end falls 3 residues outside the read, so it is completed with the germline J gene. The rearrangement links TRBV19 to TRBJ1-4; D may be TRBD1 (6 bases). The germline V gene has CDR1 LNHDA and CDR2 SQIVND (reference sequence). The germline V and J ends were trimmed by 1 base and 5 bases, with 8 bases remaining between them. The CDR3 extends over 14 amino acids. The CDR3 loop is CASSIGTVNEKLFF. CDR3 DNA, as far as it was read: TGTGCCAGTAGTATAGGGACAGTCAATGAAAAA. The full variable domain, its missing parts supplied by reference TRBV19 and TRBJ1-4, is DGGITQSPKYLFRKEGQNVTLSCEQNLNHDAMYWYRQDPGQGLRLIYYSQIVNDFQKGDIAEGYSVSREKKESFPLTVTSAQKNPTAFYLCASSIGTVNEKLFFGSGTQLSVL.

This clone was seen ten or more times. The read ends 3 residues before the CDR3 terminus; that terminus is restored from the germline J gene. This chain links TRBV4-1 with TRBJ1-5, with a tentative D call TRBD1 (6 bases). CDR3 size: 14 residues. The V and J ends lost 2 bases and 7 bases respectively, with 12 bases between them. Germline lookup yields CDR1 MGHRA and CDR2 YSYEKL. This CDR3 reads CASSQLQGWQPQHF. The part of the CDR3 DNA that was read is TGCGCCAGCAGCCAATTACAGGGTTGGCAGCCC.

Points on this clone: The read terminates 3 residues ahead of where the CDR3 ends, so the germline J gene completes it. The J gene is TRBJ1-2, the V gene TRBV6-1, with TRBD1 matching over 7 bases. Looked up from germline, CDR1 is MNHNS and CDR2 is SASEGT. CDR3 length: 15 amino acids. Germline trimming cut 4 bases from V and 3 bases from J; bases unmatched to any gene: 8. CDR3 DNA, as far as it was read: TGTGCCAGCAGTGGTCCGGGACAGACTTACTATGGC. The encoded protein is CASSGPGQTYYG. The complete CDR3 sequence is CASSGPGQTYYGYTF.

In the case of this clone: The CDR3 goes on 3 residues after the read ends, and that part is filled in from the germline J gene. The chain combines TRBV19 with TRBJ2-3; D is possibly TRBD1 (5 bases). V lost 3 bases and J 3 bases, leaving 13 bases between the germline ends. This CDR3 has 15 amino acids. In germline, CDR1 is LNHDA, CDR2 SQIVND (reference sequence). The CDR3 DNA, read in part, is TGTGCCAGTAGTATGGGGCTGAGTTTGACAGATACG. Amino acid sequence: CASSMGLSLTDT. The entire CDR3 is CASSMGLSLTDTQYF.

This clone was counted at least ten times. The read terminates 3 residues before the CDR3 end, so the remaining end is supplied by the germline J gene. The chain employs TRBV2 and TRBJ2-7; D uncertain. The V gene lost 5 bases and the J gene lost 3 bases, with 5 bases spanning the gap. Germline V gene data show CDR1 as SNHLY and CDR2 as FYNNEI. The CDR3 runs to 11 residues. The part of the CDR3 DNA that was read is TGTGCCAGCAGTAAGGGCTACGAG. Protein product: CASSKGYE. The whole CDR3 region reads CASSKGYEQYF. Looking up the rest from reference TRBV2 and TRBJ2-7 gives the full variable domain: EPEVTQTPSHQVTQMGQEVILRCVPISNHLYFYWYRQILGQKVEFLVSFYNNEISEKSEIFDDQFSVERPDGSNFTLKIRSTKLEDSAMYFCASSKGYEQYFGPGTRLTVT.

In its sample, this clone was seen a few times. The CDR3 end falls 3 residues outside the read, so it is completed with the germline J gene. V is TRBV6-1 and J is TRBJ2-3, with 12 bases that match TRBD2. Germline V gene lookup returns CDR1 MNHNS and CDR2 SASEGT. The V segment lost 4 bases and the J segment 5 bases; nucleotides outside the gene matches: 4. This CDR3 comprises 15 residues. The CDR3 region is CASSGLAGGGDTQYF. CDR3 DNA (partial): TGTGCCAGCAGTGGGCTAGCGGGGGGGGGAGATACG.

Regarding this clone: The sequence runs out 3 residues before the end of the CDR3; the remainder is reconstructed from the germline J gene. The chain is built from TRBV18 and TRBJ1-6, with 9 bases matching TRBD1. The CDR3 length is 17 residues. J was trimmed by 8 bases and V by 2 bases; bases with no gene match: 10. Germline V gene sequence: CDR1 KGHSH, CDR2 LQKENI. CDR3 DNA, as far as it was read: TGTGCCAGCTCACCAGTTTCGGGACAGGGTTTTCATTCACCC. Translated, it gives CASSPVSGQGFHSP. The entire CDR3 protein is CASSPVSGQGFHSPLHF.

This clone was detected many times. Read sequence stops 3 residues before the CDR3 end, and the germline J gene provides the missing end. The chain combines TRBV5-1 with TRBJ2-2, with 7 bases matching TRBD1. Germline values: CDR1 SGHRS, CDR2 YFSETQ. The CDR3 totals 16 residues. V was clipped by 0 bases and J by 5 bases; unmatched bases: 7. The CDR3 sequence: CASSLAKTGRTGELFF. The part of the CDR3 DNA that was read is TGCGCCAGCAGCTTGGCCAAGACAGGGCGGACCGGGGAG.

This clone appeared many times. The read terminates 3 residues ahead of where the CDR3 ends, so the germline J gene completes it. This chain uses TRBV2 with TRBJ1-4; 11 nucleotides line up with TRBD1. Trimming took 2 bases from V and 7 from J; bases not matched to a gene: 3. Germline CDR1 SNHLY, CDR2 FYNNEI. The CDR3 is made up of 15 amino acids. CDR3 DNA (partial): TGTGCCAGCAGTGAACCGGGACAGGGGGGTGAAAAA. Translation: CASSEPGQGGEK. The complete CDR3 protein is CASSEPGQGGEKLFF.

The chain's CDR3 is CASSPGSAGGTQYF. Partial CDR3 DNA: TGTGCCAGCTCACCTGGGTCTGCAGGGGGGACC. The gene calls are TRBV18 and TRBJ2-5; 7 bases are shared with TRBD1. Read sequence stops 3 residues before the CDR3 end, and the germline J gene provides the missing end. V gave up 3 bases and J gave up 7 bases; unmatched junction bases: 8. This CDR3 has 14 residues. CDR1 is KGHSH, CDR2 LQKENI, per germline.

This clone was picked up a small number of times. The read gets to within 3 residues of the CDR3 end, and the germline J gene fills in the rest. V is TRBV5-1 and J is TRBJ2-7, with a weak D call TRBD1 (6 bases). V gave up 0 bases and J gave up 0 bases, with 10 bases separating them. This CDR3 comprises 15 residues. Germline-derived CDR1 and CDR2 are SGHRS and YFSETQ. This CDR3 reads CASSLDQGSSYEQYF. The part of the CDR3 DNA that was read is TGCGCCAGCAGCTTGGATCAGGGGAGCTCCTACGAG.

In the case of this clone: The read comes to an end 3 residues before the CDR3 does, leaving the germline J gene to fill in the end. V and J are TRBV2 and TRBJ2-7, with TRBD1 matching over 7 bases. Per the germline V gene, CDR1 is SNHLY and CDR2 is FYNNEI. The J segment lost 2 bases and the V segment lost 3 bases, leaving 10 bases of the junction unmatched. The CDR3 extends over 16 amino acids. The sequenced part of the CDR3 DNA is TGTGCCAGCAGTGAGAGCTGGGGACAGCCTACCTACGAG. Its protein is CASSESWGQPTYE. The entire CDR3 is CASSESWGQPTYEQYF.